One sample yielded the 18 T cell receptor beta chains listed below, sequenced in a study of regulatory T cells in long-lasting Graves disease (dated by TCRdb to the early 2020s). The protocol used for the library was multiplex PCR. The data were produced on an Illumina HiSeq 4000. To build TCR beta libraries, CDR3 regions were amplified by Arm-PCR using iRepertoire HTBI primers. Using fastp at Q25 and MiXCR, TCRdb reprocessed the public reads and kept productive beta chains. Rows merge per CDR3 protein into single entries with the most common DNA and genes. Recorded for this sample are about 530,000 distinct CDR3 sequences; roughly 15% of them occurred a single time. Approximately 25% of the sample is taken by the ten largest. The sample's time point label, in plain terms: newly diagnosed GD, antithyroid drugs for less than 3 months. For both TCR sequencing and RNA sequencing, RNA was extracted from PBMCs in TRIzol.

These same data were also listed under a study on T cells in Graves' hyperthyroidism and ophthalmopathy.

Here the sequenced sample was peripheral blood mononuclear cells (PBMCs), taken at new diagnosis, from a patient treated with antithyroid drugs. These receptors all come from a woman aged 35-60 years with Graves disease. Donor details come from another sample of the same person, matched by shared clones.

This clonotype has at least ten counts. The chain is built from TRBV6-2 or TRBV6-3 and TRBJ2-1; 10 bases agree with TRBD2. The germline V gene encodes CDR1 MNHEY and CDR2 SVGEGT. J was trimmed by 3 bases and V by 6 bases; bases with no gene match: 5. This CDR3 region has 15 residues. CDR3 nucleotides: TGTGCCAGCAGGATAGCGGGGGGAATCTACAATGAGCAGTTCTTC. As protein: CASRIAGGIYNEQFF.

This clonotype was detected only a few times. The chain uses TRBV18 and TRBJ1-1; tentative D call: TRBD1 (6 bases). Trimming took off 0 bases at V and 0 bases at J, with 14 bases between the two ends. Germline V CDR1 and CDR2: KGHSH, LQKENI. CDR3 length: 17 residues. The CDR3 is CASSPPVGGGLNTEAFF. The CDR3 bases are TGTGCCAGCTCACCACCGGTGGGGGGCGGACTGAACACTGAAGCTTTCTTT.

The chain couples TRBV5-1 to TRBJ1-2; no firm D call. This CDR3 is 12 amino acids long. V lost 0 bases and J lost 8, with 8 bases in between. Germline V lookup: CDR1 SGHRS, CDR2 YFSETQ. CDR3 coding DNA: TGCGCCAGCAGCTTGGACGCCGCGGGCTACACCTTC. This gives the protein CASSLDAAGYTF. The full variable domain, rest sourced from reference TRBV5-1 and TRBJ1-2, is KAGVTQTPRYLIKTRGQQVTLSCSPISGHRSVSWYQQTPGQGLQFLFEYFSETQRNKGNFPGRFSGRQFSNSRSEMNVSTLELGDSALYLCASSLDAAGYTFGSGTRLTVV.

This clonotype has more than one count but fewer than ten. CDR3 amino acids: CASSVGPGNTIYF. The DNA for the CDR3 is TGTGCCAGCAGTGTTGGGCCTGGAAACACCATATATTTT. The V call is TRBV2, the J call TRBJ1-3, with D unclear. Deletions cut 4 bases from V and 2 bases from J, with 6 bases between. CDR1 and CDR2 (germline): SNHLY, FYNNEI. The CDR3 extends over 13 amino acids.

The chain carries TRBV19 and TRBJ2-6; TRBD2 aligns across 7 bases. The CDR3 consists of 13 residues. Germline CDR1 LNHDA, CDR2 SQIVND (reference sequence). Germline trimming cut 11 bases from V and 2 bases from J; bases unmatched to any gene: 3. The CDR3 sequence is CAAGVTGANVLTF. The DNA of the CDR3 is TGTGCCGCGGGAGTAACTGGGGCCAACGTCCTGACTTTC.

This chain connects TRBV11-2 to TRBJ1-1, with 7 bases identical to TRBD1. Germline values: CDR1 SGHAT, CDR2 FQNNGV. This CDR3 has 16 residues. Trimming cost V 4 bases and J 4 bases; bases outside gene matches: 12. In nucleotides, the CDR3 is TGTGCCAGCAGCTCAGGAGTACAGAGACAGGGCACTGAAGCTTTCTTT. Amino acids: CASSSGVQRQGTEAFF.

This clonotype was seen at least ten times. The gene calls are TRBV2 and TRBJ2-3; D is uncertain. This CDR3 contains 16 residues. The V end was cut by 7 bases, the J end by 2 bases, with 19 bases between. The germline gives CDR1 SNHLY, CDR2 FYNNEI. CDR3 in DNA: TGTGCCAGCACCCTCCTCGAGGCCGGATTCACAGATACGCAGTATTTT. It encodes CASTLLEAGFTDTQYF.

This clonotype showed up many times. This chain links TRBV18 with TRBJ1-1; D possibly corresponds to TRBD1 (5 bases). V lost 0 bases and J 5 bases, leaving 7 bases between the germline ends. Germline lookup yields CDR1 KGHSH and CDR2 LQKENI. The CDR3 is 13 residues long. The CDR3 here is CASSPPQVTEAFF. CDR3 nucleotide sequence: TGTGCCAGCTCACCACCACAGGTGACTGAAGCTTTCTTT.

This clonotype was detected many times. CDR3 region: CAISPQLNTEAFF. The CDR3 region has the DNA TGTGCCATCAGTCCACAGTTGAACACTGAAGCTTTCTTT. This chain links TRBV10-3 with TRBJ1-1; D is unresolved. Germline CDR1 is ENHRY and CDR2 is SYGVKD. Trimming shortened V by 5 bases and J by 0 bases, and 7 bases separated the two germline ends. The CDR3 runs to 13 residues.

This clonotype was observed at least ten times. The rearrangement links TRBV19 to TRBJ1-1, with D perhaps matching TRBD1 (5 bases). This CDR3 region has 13 residues. Trimming shortened V by 6 bases and J by 7 bases, and 15 bases separated the two germline ends. Per the germline V gene, CDR1 is LNHDA and CDR2 is SQIVND (reference sequence). CDR3 loop: CASSPQPDSEAFF. CDR3 sequence (DNA): TGTGCCAGTAGCCCACAACCAGACAGTGAAGCTTTCTTT.

This clonotype was seen repeatedly, ten times or more. This chain uses TRBV27 with TRBJ2-5; 10 nucleotides line up with TRBD2. Trimming removed 6 bases from V and 4 bases from J; junction bases left unmatched: 11. Germline loops: CDR1 MNHEY, CDR2 SMNVEV (reference sequence). This CDR3 region has 16 residues. CDR3 sequence (DNA): TGTGCCAGCAGAGTGATGGCTAGCGGGGGACGAGAGACCCAGTACTTC. This codes for CASRVMASGGRETQYF.

This clonotype was seen ten or more times. The chain is built from TRBV7-8 and TRBJ2-7; a possible D gene is TRBD2 (6 bases). The CDR3 is 16 residues long. The germline V gene encodes CDR1 SGHVS and CDR2 FQNEAQ. Deletions cut 0 bases from V and 3 bases from J, with 15 bases between. The CDR3 nucleotides are TGTGCCAGCAGCTTAGCGATCGGGACTTCAGGCTACGAGCAGTACTTC. This sequence encodes CASSLAIGTSGYEQYF.

This clonotype has just a few counts. This chain links TRBV27 with TRBJ1-6; possible D gene TRBD1, 6 bases. The length of the CDR3 is 15 residues. In germline, CDR1 is MNHEY, CDR2 SMNVEV (reference sequence). Trimming pared 5 bases from V and 6 bases from J, leaving 14 bases between. This CDR3 reads CASSRGPGVNSPLHF. The CDR3 DNA reads TGTGCCAGCAGTAGAGGGCCAGGGGTTAATTCACCCCTCCACTTT.

The chain is built from TRBV20-1 and TRBJ2-5, with no clear D. V was pared by 4 bases and J by 2 bases, with 8 bases between. Per the germline V gene, CDR1 is DFQATT and CDR2 is SNEGSKA (reference sequence). The CDR3 is 12 residues long. CDR3 sequence: CSATGTQETQYF. The CDR3 nucleotides are TGCAGTGCTACAGGAACTCAAGAGACCCAGTACTTC.

This clonotype was seen a few times. Here the CDR3 omits its conserved ending phenylalanine or tryptophan, so a read error is the likely source. The CDR3: CASSLSVGEDTQYL. CDR3 nucleotides: TGTGCCAGCAGTTTAAGCGTGGGAGAGGATACGCAGTATCTT. The chain joins TRBV12-3 or TRBV12-4 to TRBJ2-3; possibly TRBD2 for D (5 bases). The length of the CDR3 is 14 residues. V dropped 2 bases and J dropped 6 bases, with 12 bases sitting between them.

In this sample, this clonotype turned up many times. The chain employs TRBV7-9 and TRBJ2-1, with D perhaps TRBD2 (5 bases). The V and J ends lost 9 bases and 8 bases respectively, with 20 bases between them. Germline assignment: CDR1 SEHNR and CDR2 FQNEAQ (reference sequence). This CDR3 is built from 14 residues. CDR3 in DNA: TGTGCCAGTCTTCCGGGAACAGCTGTCCATGAGCAGTTCTTC. It is translated as CASLPGTAVHEQFF.

The table lists this clonotype with many counts. The chain links TRBV13 to TRBJ2-1, with TRBD2 identical over 9 bases. Trimming at V came to 6 bases and at J to 3 bases, leaving 6 bases not matched to a gene. The CDR3 extends over 15 amino acids. Germline V CDR1 and CDR2: PRHDT, FYEKMQ (reference sequence). The chain's CDR3 is CASSRFSGGYNEQFF. The CDR3 DNA follows: TGTGCCAGCAGTCGGTTTAGCGGGGGCTACAATGAGCAGTTCTTC. Variable domain in full (rest from reference TRBV13 and TRBJ2-1): AAGVIQSPRHLIKEKRETATLKCYPIPRHDTVYWYQQGPGQDPQFLISFYEKMQSDKGSIPDRFSAQQFSDYHSELNMSSLELGDSALYFCASSRFSGGYNEQFFGPGTRLTVL.

This clonotype was recorded many times. The V gene is TRBV6-1, the J gene TRBJ1-1; D not certain. The CDR3 spans 12 residues. V lost 6 bases, J lost 10 bases, and 15 bases lay in between. Per germline, CDR1 MNHNS and CDR2 SASEGT. Here the CDR3 DNA reads TGTGCCAGCAGGGGATCCAGCCTTGGAGCTTTCTTT. Translating it yields CASRGSSLGAFF.